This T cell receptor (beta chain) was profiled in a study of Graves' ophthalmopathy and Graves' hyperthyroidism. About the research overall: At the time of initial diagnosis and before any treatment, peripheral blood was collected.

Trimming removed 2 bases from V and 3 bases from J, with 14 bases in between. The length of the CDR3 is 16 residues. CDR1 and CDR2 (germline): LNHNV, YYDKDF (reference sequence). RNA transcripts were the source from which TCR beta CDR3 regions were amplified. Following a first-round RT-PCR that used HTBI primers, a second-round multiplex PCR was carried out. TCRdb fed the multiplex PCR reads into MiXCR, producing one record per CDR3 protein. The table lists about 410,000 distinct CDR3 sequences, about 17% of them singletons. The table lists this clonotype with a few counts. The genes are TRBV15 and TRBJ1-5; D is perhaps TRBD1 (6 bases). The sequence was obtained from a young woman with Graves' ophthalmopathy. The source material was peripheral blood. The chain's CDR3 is CATSRTGTSNNQPQHF. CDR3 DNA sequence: TGTGCCACCAGCAGAACCGGGACATCTAACAATCAGCCCCAGCATTTT.